Below are 31 T cell receptor beta chains sequenced from a single sample in a study of OX40 agonist ivuxolimab in advanced cancers. The protocol was immunoSEQ multiplex PCR, while the TCRdb copy is restricted to in-frame clones and leaves out a portion. The table lists about 49,000 clones, 85% of them singletons. Sequencing was performed on CD4+ or CD8+ T cells sorted from blood, taken in a trial of the OX40 agonist ivuxolimab. The receptors come from an adult with an advanced solid tumor such as melanoma, head and neck, liver or kidney cancer.

The chain recombines TRBV13 with TRBJ2-3; D may match TRBD1 or TRBD2 (6 bases each). The V and J ends lost 6 bases and 5 bases respectively, with 21 bases between them. CDR3 length: 16 amino acids. Germline values: CDR1 PRHDT, CDR2 FYEKMQ (reference sequence). CDR3 sequence: CASRSKGGPVGDTQYF. CDR3 DNA: TGTGCCAGCAGATCAAAAGGGGGGCCGGTAGGAGATACGCAGTATTTT.

This clone is a singleton in its sample. This chain joins TRBV7-2 and TRBJ2-7; D is unclear. In germline, CDR1 is SGHTA, CDR2 FQGNSA. The CDR3 is 12 residues long. The V gene lost 0 bases and the J gene lost 4 bases, with 4 bases spanning the gap. This CDR3 reads CASSLATYEQYF. DNA for the CDR3: TGTGCCAGCAGCTTAGCGACTTACGAGCAGTACTTC. Filled out from reference TRBV7-2 and TRBJ2-7, the complete variable domain reads GAGVSQSPSNKVTEKGKDVELRCDPISGHTALYWYRQSLGQGLEFLIYFQGNSAPDKSGLPSDRFSAERTGGSVSTLTIQRTQQEDSAVYLCASSLATYEQYFGPGTRLTVT.

The rearrangement links TRBV5-6 to TRBJ2-1; no firm D call. The CDR3 has 12 amino acids. Per the germline V gene, CDR1 is SGHDT and CDR2 is YYEEEE. V lost 2 bases and J lost 4, with 4 bases in between. The CDR3 here is CASSFVYNEQFF. In DNA form, the CDR3 reads TGTGCCAGCAGCTTTGTTTACAATGAGCAGTTCTTC.

This chain uses TRBV15 with TRBJ2-7; 7 bases map to TRBD1. The CDR3 is 13 amino acids. The germline V gene encodes CDR1 LNHNV and CDR2 YYDKDF (reference sequence). The V and J ends lost 11 bases and 4 bases, in that order; junction bases with no gene match: 11. The CDR3 coding sequence is TGTGCCGCTTCGACAGGGATCGGTTACGAGCAGTACTTC. Translation: CAASTGIGYEQYF.

CDR3 coding DNA: TGCGCCAGCAGCCAAGAATTTACCTACGAGCAGTACTTC. Protein product: CASSQEFTYEQYF. The chain couples TRBV4-1 to TRBJ2-7; D call uncertain. CDR1 MGHRA and CDR2 YSYEKL come from the germline V gene. The CDR3 runs to 13 residues. The V end lost 0 bases, the J end lost 2 bases, and 5 bases lay between the germline ends.

The sample holds one count of this clone. V gene TRBV7-8 combines with J gene TRBJ2-3; 7 nucleotides agree with TRBD1. Germline-derived CDR1 and CDR2 are SGHVS and FQNEAQ. CDR3 length: 16 amino acids. Trimming cost V 5 bases and J 1 base; bases outside gene matches: 9. As DNA, the CDR3 is TGTGCCAGCAGCGTTTCCGGGACAGTCGGCACAGATACGCAGTATTTT. This codes for CASSVSGTVGTDTQYF.

The chain combines TRBV4-2 with TRBJ2-5; 7 bases map to TRBD1. J lost 5 bases, V lost 1 base, and 10 bases had no gene match. The CDR3 covers 16 residues. Germline assignment: CDR1 LGHNA and CDR2 YNFKEQ. CDR3 sequence: CASSQVSDRDSETQYF. The CDR3 DNA sequence: TGTGCCAGCAGCCAAGTCTCAGACAGGGATTCGGAGACCCAGTACTTC.

This chain connects TRBV6-1 to TRBJ2-4; perhaps D is TRBD1 or TRBD2 (5 bases each). The CDR3 length is 15 residues. Looked up from germline, CDR1 is MNHNS and CDR2 is SASEGT. V was trimmed by 6 bases and J by 2 bases, leaving 14 bases between them. In nucleotides, the CDR3 is TGTGCCAGCAGCGATCCCGAGGGGTCCAAAAACATTCAGTACTTC. Translation gives CASSDPEGSKNIQYF.

The genes are TRBV9 and TRBJ2-1; unclear D gene. In germline, CDR1 is SGDLS, CDR2 YYNGEE. The CDR3 is 15 residues long. Trimming shortened V by 4 bases and J by 2 bases, and 13 bases separated the two germline ends. For the CDR3, the DNA is TGTGCCAGCAGCTCCGGTCAGGTCCCCTACAATGAGCAGTTCTTC. Its translation is CASSSGQVPYNEQFF.

This clone has only one observation. CDR3 region: CASSSLRDRGAQPSYEQYF. CDR3 DNA: TGTGCCAGCAGTTCACTCCGGGACAGGGGGGCCCAACCTTCCTACGAGCAGTACTTC. The rearrangement joins TRBV28 to TRBJ2-7; 11 positions agree with TRBD1. V was pared by 4 bases and J by 1 base, with 15 bases of the junction left unmatched. CDR1 is MDHEN, CDR2 SYDVKM, per germline. This CDR3 contains 19 residues.

The rearrangement joins TRBV2 to TRBJ1-1; D possibly corresponds to TRBD1 (5 bases). Germline CDR1 SNHLY, CDR2 FYNNEI. V was trimmed by 3 bases and J by 5 bases, leaving 13 bases between them. This CDR3 is 14 amino acids long. As DNA, the CDR3 is TGTGCCAGCAGTGAGGGGGGGTGGTGGACTGAAGCTTTCTTT. As protein: CASSEGGWWTEAFF.

V and J are TRBV19 and TRBJ1-5; D possibly corresponds to TRBD1 (5 bases). The CDR3 is 15 amino acids. In germline, CDR1 is LNHDA, CDR2 SQIVND (reference sequence). The ends were cut back, 3 bases at V and 4 bases at J, with 13 bases in the middle. The CDR3 sequence is CASSIAAGVNQPQHF. In DNA, the CDR3 is TGTGCCAGTAGTATCGCGGCGGGGGTTAATCAGCCCCAGCATTTT. Filled out from reference TRBV19 and TRBJ1-5, the complete variable domain reads DGGITQSPKYLFRKEGQNVTLSCEQNLNHDAMYWYRQDPGQGLRLIYYSQIVNDFQKGDIAEGYSVSREKKESFPLTVTSAQKNPTAFYLCASSIAAGVNQPQHFGDGTRLSIL.

The V call is TRBV10-1, the J call TRBJ1-1; tentatively, D is TRBD1 (5 bases). V gave up 0 bases and J gave up 4 bases, with 12 bases separating them. CDR3 length equals 15 residues. Germline V gene data show CDR1 as WNHNN and CDR2 as SYGVQD (reference sequence). The CDR3 DNA is TGCGCCAGCAGTGAGTCCAGGCTCGGGACCACTGAAGCTTTCTTT. This gives the protein CASSESRLGTTEAFF.

V and J are TRBV11-2 and TRBJ1-4; D is uncertain. Germline CDR1 and CDR2: SGHAT and FQNNGV. This CDR3 is built from 13 residues. Trimming took 1 base from V and 7 from J, leaving 7 bases between them. The CDR3 here is CASSLGAIEKLFF. CDR3 DNA: TGTGCCAGCAGCTTAGGGGCCATTGAAAAACTGTTTTTT.

This rearrangement joins TRBV9 to TRBJ2-1; TRBD1 matches 8 bases. The germline gives CDR1 SGDLS, CDR2 YYNGEE. V shed 0 bases, J shed 4 bases, and the junction held 3 bases outside the gene matches. There are 15 residues in the CDR3. The CDR3, as DNA: TGTGCCAGCAGCGTAGCCGGGACAGGTTACAATGAGCAGTTCTTC. Residues: CASSVAGTGYNEQFF.

The CDR3 loop is CASKPAPVENTEAFF. Here the CDR3 DNA reads TGTGCCAGTAAGCCCGCCCCGGTAGAGAACACTGAAGCTTTCTTT. The V call is TRBV19, the J call TRBJ1-1; D not resolved. Germline CDR1 reads LNHDA; CDR2 reads SQIVND (reference sequence). There are 15 residues in the CDR3. V was pared by 7 bases and J by 1 base, with 16 bases between.

The rearrangement uses TRBV5-6 and TRBJ2-7; D is undetermined. The CDR3 runs 15 residues. Germline assignment: CDR1 SGHDT and CDR2 YYEEEE. Trimming cost V 2 bases and J 0 bases, with 12 bases left between them. CDR3 amino acids: CASSFGSESSYEQYF. CDR3 nucleotide sequence: TGTGCCAGCAGCTTCGGGTCGGAGAGCTCCTACGAGCAGTACTTC.

In the case of this clone: A read error may produce the germline difference seen at one junction end. This chain uses TRBV15 with TRBJ2-5, with D unresolved. The CDR3 length is 14 residues. CDR1 is LNHNV and CDR2 is YYDKDF in the germline V gene (reference sequence). In DNA, the CDR3 is TGTGCCACTAGCATGGACGCGAACCAAGAGACCCAGTACTTC. Its translation: CATSMDANQETQYF.

The chain carries TRBV19 and TRBJ1-1; TRBD1 matches 7 bases. The germline gives CDR1 LNHDA, CDR2 SQIVND (reference sequence). Unmatched junction bases numbered 3, after V lost 8 bases and J lost 3 bases. The CDR3 is made up of 12 amino acids. The CDR3 DNA follows: TGTGCCAGTGCCAGGGGGTACACTGAAGCTTTCTTT. It is translated as CASARGYTEAFF. Looking up the rest from reference TRBV19 and TRBJ1-1 gives the full variable domain: DGGITQSPKYLFRKEGQNVTLSCEQNLNHDAMYWYRQDPGQGLRLIYYSQIVNDFQKGDIAEGYSVSREKKESFPLTVTSAQKNPTAFYLCASARGYTEAFFGQGTRLTVV.

This chain connects TRBV4-1 to TRBJ2-5; tentatively, D is TRBD1 or TRBD2 (5 bases each). The CDR3 consists of 16 residues. V was clipped by 0 bases and J by 0 bases, with 11 bases between them. Germline lookup yields CDR1 MGHRA and CDR2 YSYEKL. DNA for the CDR3: TGCGCCAGCAGCCAAGAAGGAGGCAGGGACCAAGAGACCCAGTACTTC. This encodes CASSQEGGRDQETQYF.

This chain joins TRBV4-2 and TRBJ2-2, with D perhaps TRBD1 or TRBD2 (5 bases each). Trimming left V 2 bases short and J 7 bases short, with 17 bases between. CDR1 is LGHNA, CDR2 YNFKEQ, per germline. This CDR3 comprises 16 residues. The CDR3 coding sequence is TGTGCCAGCAGCCAAACCCTCGGGACCTTGGGCGGGGAGCTGTTTTTT. It encodes CASSQTLGTLGGELFF.

This chain connects TRBV2 to TRBJ2-2, with D unclear. Germline V CDR1 and CDR2: SNHLY, FYNNEI. Between the trimmed V and J ends, which lost 10 bases and 0 bases, there was a span of 12 bases. The CDR3 consists of 14 residues. For the CDR3, the DNA is TGTGCCATCCAAAGGCGGTCGAACACCGGGGAGCTGTTTTTT. It yields the protein CAIQRRSNTGELFF.

The gene calls are TRBV30 and TRBJ1-2; D is ambiguous. CDR1 is GTSNPN, CDR2 SVGIG, per germline (reference sequence). The V and J ends lost 0 bases and 8 bases respectively, with 13 bases between them. The CDR3 is 13 amino acids. The CDR3 nucleotides are TGTGCCTGGAGTGTAGTAACCAGCCTGGGCTACACCTTC. Its translation is CAWSVVTSLGYTF.

V usage is TRBV5-6 and J usage is TRBJ2-7; TRBD1 is a possible D gene (5 bases). Trimming took off 1 base at V and 6 bases at J, with 11 bases between the two ends. The CDR3 length is 13 residues. The V gene's germline CDR1 is SGHDT and CDR2 YYEEEE. As DNA, the CDR3 is TGTGCCAGCAGCTTGCTAGGGGCTCCCGAGCAGTACTTC. Its protein product is CASSLLGAPEQYF. The full variable domain, with the rest looked up from reference TRBV5-6 and TRBJ2-7, is DAGVTQSPTHLIKTRGQQVTLRCSPKSGHDTVSWYQQALGQGPQFIFQYYEEEERQRGNFPDRFSGHQFPNYSSELNVNALLLGDSALYLCASSLLGAPEQYFGPGTRLTVT.

This chain links TRBV9 with TRBJ2-5, with unresolved D. Germline V gene sequence: CDR1 SGDLS, CDR2 YYNGEE. The CDR3 has 14 residues. Trimming left V 0 bases short and J 1 base short, with 7 bases between. CDR3 in amino acids: CASSVGVLQETQYF. CDR3 sequence (DNA): TGTGCCAGCAGCGTAGGGGTACTCCAAGAGACCCAGTACTTC.

The chain has TRBV2 and TRBJ1-5; 7 bases line up with TRBD1. Germline assignment: CDR1 SNHLY and CDR2 FYNNEI. The CDR3 runs 16 residues. Losses at the gene ends were 3 bases for V and 0 bases for J; bases not matched to a gene: 5. CDR3: CASSEGTDNSNQPQHF. The CDR3 nucleotides are TGTGCCAGCAGTGAGGGGACAGATAATAGCAATCAGCCCCAGCATTTT.

The rearrangement uses TRBV4-2 and TRBJ2-2, with D possibly being TRBD1 (6 bases). Germline V gives CDR1 LGHNA, CDR2 YNFKEQ. V was shortened by 3 bases and J by 2 bases, with 19 bases between the two germline ends. There are 18 residues in the CDR3. The CDR3 nucleotides read TGTGCCAGCAGCCACCGATCGCCCGGGACACCAAACACCGGGGAGCTGTTTTTT. Its protein product is CASSHRSPGTPNTGELFF.

The DNA for the CDR3 is TGTGCCAGCAGTTTACCAGGCGGGGAGCTGTTTTTT. It yields the protein CASSLPGGELFF. The J gene is TRBJ2-2, the V gene TRBV27; D is ambiguous. This CDR3 comprises 12 residues. Trimming shortened V by 2 bases and J by 7 bases, and 5 bases separated the two germline ends. CDR1 is MNHEY and CDR2 is SMNVEV in the germline V gene (reference sequence).

The chain links TRBV2 to TRBJ2-2; TRBD1 matches at 8 bases. This CDR3 comprises 17 residues. Germline CDR1 is SNHLY and CDR2 is FYNNEI. The V gene end was trimmed by 5 bases and the J gene end by 4 bases; junction bases not matched to a gene: 12. CDR3 sequence reads: CASSLDRERTPTGELFF. CDR3 nucleotides: TGTGCCAGCAGTTTGGACAGGGAAAGAACGCCCACCGGGGAGCTGTTTTTT.

This rearrangement joins TRBV5-5 to TRBJ2-7; D gene uncertain. The CDR3 covers 13 residues. The V gene lost 0 bases and the J gene lost 7 bases, with 11 bases spanning the gap. Per the germline V gene, CDR1 is SGHKS and CDR2 is YYEKEE (reference sequence). This CDR3 is CASSLAGFREQYF. The CDR3 bases are TGTGCCAGCAGCTTGGCAGGTTTTAGGGAGCAGTACTTC. The full variable domain, in which reference TRBV5-5 and TRBJ2-7 provide the parts outside the CDR3, is DAGVTQSPTHLIKTRGQQVTLRCSPISGHKSVSWYQQVLGQGPQFIFQYYEKEERGRGNFPDRFSARQFPNYSSELNVNALLLGDSALYLCASSLAGFREQYFGPGTRLTVT.

J is TRBJ2-2 and V is TRBV7-8; possible D gene TRBD1, 5 bases. The CDR3 is made up of 16 amino acids. Per germline, CDR1 SGHVS and CDR2 FQNEAQ. Trimming took off 2 bases at V and 0 bases at J, with 10 bases between the two ends. CDR3 region: CASSLQAGPNTGELFF. CDR3 nucleotide sequence: TGTGCCAGCAGCTTACAAGCAGGGCCGAACACCGGGGAGCTGTTTTTT.